This record looks at one T cell receptor beta chain sequence and its context. Germline trimming cut 5 bases from V and 5 bases from J; bases unmatched to any gene: 8. The CDR3 totals 15 residues. CDR1 is MRHNA, CDR2 SNTAGT, per germline. Assay: immunoSEQ multiplex PCR; the TCRdb copy retains only in-frame clones and omits some. The repertoire holds 70,000 or so clones, about 93% seen once, with 0.43% in the top ten. This sample is drawn from a study of T cell changes during pregnancy in multiple sclerosis. The sequence was collected from a female donor with multiple sclerosis, enrolled in a pregnancy study. The specimen comprised CD4+ T cells from peripheral blood mononuclear cells, sampled before pregnancy. This rearrangement joins TRBV6-4 to TRBJ2-1; the match to TRBD1 covers 8 bases. CDR3 DNA: TGTGCCAGCAGTTACGGGACAGGAAATAACAATGAGCAGTTCTTC. Its translation is CASSYGTGNNNEQFF.